This T cell receptor (beta chain) was recorded in a study of early T cells in non-severe SARS-CoV-2 infection. Study-wide context: Whole-blood bulk RNA, unsorted, was sequenced, and chains were unpaired.

TCRdb analysed the 5' RACE reads with MiXCR anew, one entry per CDR3 protein. The sample has 20,000 to 25,000 distinct CDR3 sequences, over 5.5% seen once; the top ten hold around 13%. This clonotype was observed a few times. Deletions cut 1 base from V and 3 bases from J, with 12 bases between. Germline V gene lookup returns CDR1 ENHRY and CDR2 SYGVKD. This CDR3 is 15 amino acids long. V is TRBV10-3 and J is TRBJ1-1; D might be TRBD1 (5 bases). This sequence originates from an adult who was a healthcare worker with PCR-confirmed SARS-CoV-2 infection or an uninfected control (not recorded which). Sequencing used whole blood, obtained at baseline. DNA for the CDR3: TGTGCCATCAGTGAGTTTCAGGGTGGCGACACTGAAGCTTTCTTT. It specifies CAISEFQGGDTEAFF.